This passage covers 19 T cell receptor beta chains from one sample sequenced in a study of blood T cells in healthy people across ages. A sample-barcoded 5' primer and a J-beta primer mix were used in a second PCR of roughly 6 to 11 cycles. MiXCR was run by TCRdb on the 5' RACE reads, yielding one entry per CDR3 protein. The sample lists some 320,000 distinct CDR3 sequences, roughly 26% occurring once. Sequencing used blood. Receptor source: a woman in her 70s in good health.

The chain has TRBV7-2 and TRBJ2-4; D not resolved. CDR1 SGHTA and CDR2 FQGNSA come from the germline V gene. V was shortened by 5 bases and J by 0 bases, with 14 bases between the two germline ends. The CDR3 is 16 amino acids. The CDR3: CASSLRPPLAKNIQYF. The CDR3 DNA reads as TGTGCCAGCAGCCTGAGGCCTCCCTTAGCCAAAAACATTCAGTACTTC.

The gene calls are TRBV20-1 and TRBJ1-3; D remains unclear. V lost 0 bases to trimming and J lost 1 base, with 7 bases between them. The length of the CDR3 is 14 residues. CDR1 is DFQATT and CDR2 is SNEGSKA in the germline V gene (reference sequence). For the CDR3, the DNA is TGCAGTGCTAGAGATTCAGTATCTGGAAACACCATATATTTT. Its translation: CSARDSVSGNTIYF.

Concerning this clonotype itself: Sequence at one end of the junction differs from germline and may be a read error. The V gene is TRBV19, the J gene TRBJ2-5, with D tentatively TRBD1 (5 bases). The V gene's germline CDR1 is LNHDA and CDR2 SQIVND (reference sequence). CDR3 length equals 13 residues. The CDR3 nucleotides are TGCGCCAGTAGGATCACAGGTCAAGAGACCCAGTACTTC. Its translation: CASRITGQETQYF.

The chain combines TRBV28 with TRBJ1-4, with D hard to call. Trimming stripped 10 bases from V and 6 bases from J, with 15 bases between. CDR3 size: 13 residues. Per the germline V gene, CDR1 is MDHEN and CDR2 is SYDVKM. This CDR3 reads CATRRTPDEKLFF. The CDR3 DNA follows: TGTGCCACCCGGAGGACTCCGGATGAAAAACTGTTTTTT. Drawing the rest from reference TRBV28 and TRBJ1-4, the complete variable domain is DVKVTQSSRYLVKRTGEKVFLECVQDMDHENMFWYRQDPGLGLRLIYFSYDVKMKEKGDIPEGYSVSREKKERFSLILESASTNQTSMYLCATRRTPDEKLFFGSGTQLSVL.

This clonotype was detected only a few times. The rearrangement joins TRBV24-1 to TRBJ2-7; no firm D call. The V and J ends lost 2 bases and 2 bases respectively, with 12 bases between them. CDR1 is KGHDR, CDR2 SFDVKD, per germline. This CDR3 spans 15 amino acids. For the CDR3, the DNA is TGTGCCACCAGTGATTCCCGACGGGTTACCTACGAGCAGTACTTC. This gives the protein CATSDSRRVTYEQYF.

This clonotype showed up many times. The V and J genes are TRBV29-1 and TRBJ2-7; 7 nucleotides align to TRBD1. The ends lost 6 bases at V and 0 bases at J; junction bases unmatched: 2. This CDR3 spans 12 amino acids. Germline CDR1 and CDR2: SQVTM and ANQGSEA. CDR3: CSVRDSSYEQYF. The CDR3 DNA sequence: TGCAGCGTCCGGGACAGCTCCTACGAGCAGTACTTC.

The J gene is TRBJ2-1, the V gene TRBV5-4, with 9 bases lining up with TRBD2. CDR1 is SGHNT and CDR2 is YYREEE in the germline V gene (reference sequence). Unmatched junction bases numbered 4, after V lost 0 bases and J lost 3 bases. The CDR3 covers 16 residues. CDR3 residues: CASSLGGLANYNEQFF. The CDR3 DNA sequence: TGTGCCAGCAGCTTGGGGGGACTAGCCAACTACAATGAGCAGTTCTTC.

In this sample, this clonotype turned up many times. As DNA, the CDR3 is TGTGCCAGCAGCGGACAGCTGAACTATGGCTACACCTTC. Translation: CASSGQLNYGYTF. This chain links TRBV28 with TRBJ1-2, with a possible D match to TRBD1 (6 bases). Between the trimmed V and J ends, which lost 6 bases and 2 bases, there was a span of 10 bases. There are 13 residues in the CDR3. CDR1 and CDR2 (germline): MDHEN, SYDVKM.

This chain uses TRBV6-5 with TRBJ2-7, with 7 bases aligning to TRBD1. The CDR3 length is 13 residues. Trimming removed 8 bases from V and 6 bases from J; junction bases left unmatched: 10. CDR1 and CDR2 (germline): MNHEY, SVGAGI. CDR3 DNA sequence: TGTGCCAGCGGATGGACAGGAAGGGGCGAGCAGTACTTC. It specifies CASGWTGRGEQYF.

This clonotype was observed a few times. V usage is TRBV27 and J usage is TRBJ2-1; maybe TRBD1 (6 bases). V lost 6 bases, J lost 1 base, and 19 bases lay in between. The CDR3 loop spans 17 amino acids. The germline CDR1 and CDR2 sequences are MNHEY and SMNVEV (reference sequence). CDR3: CASSVGGSGLSYNEQFF. The CDR3 DNA reads as TGTGCCAGCAGCGTAGGGGGATCGGGTTTGTCCTACAATGAGCAGTTCTTC.

Only a few counts were recorded for this clonotype. V is TRBV11-3 and J is TRBJ2-2; 7 bases fit TRBD1. Germline V CDR1 and CDR2: SGHNT, YENEEA. The CDR3 totals 16 residues. Losses at the gene ends were 3 bases for V and 4 bases for J; bases not matched to a gene: 8. The chain's CDR3 is CASSFVVGTVTGELFF. CDR3 nucleotides: TGTGCCAGCAGCTTTGTTGTTGGGACAGTCACCGGGGAGCTGTTTTTT.

The sample holds a few counts of this clonotype. The rearrangement joins TRBV7-2 to TRBJ2-5; 7 bases fit TRBD1. The ends lost 5 bases at V and 3 bases at J; junction bases unmatched: 12. From germline, CDR1 is SGHTA and CDR2 FQGNSA. This CDR3 spans 16 amino acids. CDR3 protein: CASSTSTGRLKETQYF. As DNA, the CDR3 is TGTGCCAGCAGCACATCGACAGGGCGCCTAAAAGAGACCCAGTACTTC.

This clonotype was recorded many times. V usage is TRBV5-1 and J usage is TRBJ2-5; weak D call: TRBD2 (7 bases). Germline V CDR1 and CDR2: SGHRS, YFSETQ. Trimming took off 1 base at V and 4 bases at J, with 11 bases between the two ends. The CDR3 contains 14 residues. The CDR3 DNA sequence: TGCGCCAGCAGCTTGCAGGGAGGGGGAGAGACCCAGTACTTC. It is translated as CASSLQGGGETQYF.

The chain couples TRBV20-1 to TRBJ2-3; TRBD2 matches 12 bases. With 0 bases clipped from V and 4 bases from J, the junction kept 2 bases outside the gene matches. This CDR3 has 15 residues. Germline V lookup: CDR1 DFQATT, CDR2 SNEGSKA (reference sequence). In DNA form, the CDR3 reads TGCAGTGCTAGAGAATCTAGCGGGAGGGCAGATACGCAGTATTTT. Its protein product is CSARESSGRADTQYF.

The chain couples TRBV4-1 to TRBJ2-5; 11 nucleotides match TRBD2. CDR1 is MGHRA and CDR2 is YSYEKL in the germline V gene. This CDR3 spans 16 amino acids. The ends lost 3 bases at V and 9 bases at J; junction bases unmatched: 12. CDR3 residues: CASSHDGTSGPRPQYF. Here the CDR3 DNA reads TGCGCCAGCAGCCATGATGGGACTAGCGGTCCGAGGCCCCAGTACTTC.

The chain uses TRBV29-1 and TRBJ1-1; D unclear. The CDR3 is 11 residues long. The germline V gene has CDR1 SQVTM and CDR2 ANQGSEA. V lost 6 bases and J lost 5, with 10 bases in between. CDR3 bases: TGCAGCGTCCGATCGGGGACTGAAGCTTTCTTT. It translates to CSVRSGTEAFF.

This clonotype was picked up a small number of times. The rearrangement links TRBV7-3 to TRBJ2-1; D could derive from TRBD1 or TRBD2 (5 bases each). The better agreement between TRBJ2-7 and the DNA end casts doubt on the J call. This CDR3 is built from 15 residues. The V gene's germline CDR1 is SGHTA and CDR2 FQGTGA. For the CDR3, the DNA is TGTGCCAGCAGCGACCAACCGGGACGGATGTACGAGCAGTACTTC. Translated: CASSDQPGRMYEQYF.

Regarding this clonotype: The conserved phenylalanine or tryptophan normally closing the CDR3 is absent here, so this likely arose from a read error. The chain recombines TRBV28 with TRBJ2-5, with a tentative D call TRBD2 (5 bases). The tail of the sequence fits TRBJ2-1 better, so the J call may be wrong. This CDR3 region has 15 residues. Germline V gives CDR1 MDHEN, CDR2 SYDVKM. This chain's CDR3 is CASSRLGESRDEQFL. CDR3 nucleotide sequence: TGTGCCAGCAGCCGTCTCGGGGAGAGTCGAGATGAGCAGTTCCTC.

This clonotype was found a few times. At one end, the junction sequence differs from germline, possibly due to a read error. The V call is TRBV3-1, the J call TRBJ2-1; weak D call: TRBD1 (6 bases). Germline values: CDR1 LGHDT, CDR2 YNNKEL (reference sequence). This CDR3 spans 16 amino acids. The CDR3 sequence is CAGSQTDRSSYNEQFF. In DNA form, the CDR3 reads TGTGCCGGCAGCCAAACTGACAGGAGCTCCTACAATGAGCAGTTCTTC.